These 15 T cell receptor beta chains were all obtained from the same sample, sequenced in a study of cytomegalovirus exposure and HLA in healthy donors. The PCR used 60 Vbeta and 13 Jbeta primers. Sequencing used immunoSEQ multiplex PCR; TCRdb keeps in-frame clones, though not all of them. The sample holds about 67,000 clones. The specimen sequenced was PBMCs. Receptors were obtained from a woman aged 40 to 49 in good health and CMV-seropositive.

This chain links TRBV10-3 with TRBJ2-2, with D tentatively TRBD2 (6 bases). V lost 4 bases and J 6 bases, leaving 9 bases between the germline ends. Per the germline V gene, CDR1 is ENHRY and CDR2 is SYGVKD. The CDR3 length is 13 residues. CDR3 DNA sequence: TGTGCCATCAGTGCTACTAGCTCCGGGGAGCTGTTTTTT. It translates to CAISATSSGELFF.

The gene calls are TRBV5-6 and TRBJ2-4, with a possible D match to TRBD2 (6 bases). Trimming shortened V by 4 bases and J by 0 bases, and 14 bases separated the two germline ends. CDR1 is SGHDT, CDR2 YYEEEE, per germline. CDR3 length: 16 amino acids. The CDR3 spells CASSMEGHLAKNIQYF. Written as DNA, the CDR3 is TGTGCCAGCAGCATGGAGGGGCATCTAGCCAAAAACATTCAGTACTTC.

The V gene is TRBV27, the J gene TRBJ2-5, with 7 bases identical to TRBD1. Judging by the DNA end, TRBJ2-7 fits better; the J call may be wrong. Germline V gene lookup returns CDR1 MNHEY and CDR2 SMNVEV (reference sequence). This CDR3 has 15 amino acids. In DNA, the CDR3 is TGTGCCAGCAGTGGGACAGTTATCCCCTCCTACGAGCAGTACTTC. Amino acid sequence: CASSGTVIPSYEQYF.

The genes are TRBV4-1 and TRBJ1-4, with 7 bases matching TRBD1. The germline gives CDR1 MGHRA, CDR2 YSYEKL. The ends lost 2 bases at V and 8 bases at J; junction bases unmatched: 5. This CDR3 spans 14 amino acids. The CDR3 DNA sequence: TGCGCCAGCAGCCAATTTACAGGGGAGGAAAAACTGTTTTTT. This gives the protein CASSQFTGEEKLFF.

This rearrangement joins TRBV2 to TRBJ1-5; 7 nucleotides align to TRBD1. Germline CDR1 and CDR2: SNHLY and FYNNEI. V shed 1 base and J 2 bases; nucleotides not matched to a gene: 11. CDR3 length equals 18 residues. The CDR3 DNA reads TGTGCCAGCAGTGAAGTGACAACAGGGGTGCTAGGCAATCAGCCCCAGCATTTT. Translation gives CASSEVTTGVLGNQPQHF.

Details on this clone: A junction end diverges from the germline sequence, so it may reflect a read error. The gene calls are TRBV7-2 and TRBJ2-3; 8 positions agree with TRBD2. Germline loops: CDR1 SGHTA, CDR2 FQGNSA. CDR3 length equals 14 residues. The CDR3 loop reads CASSFKAGVDTRYF. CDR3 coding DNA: TGTGCCAGCAGCTTTAAAGCGGGAGTAGATACGCGGTATTTT.

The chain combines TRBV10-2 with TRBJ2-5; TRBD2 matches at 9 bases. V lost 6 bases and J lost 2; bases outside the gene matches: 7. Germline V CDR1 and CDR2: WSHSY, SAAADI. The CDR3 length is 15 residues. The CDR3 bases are TGCGCCAGCAGGACCGGGACTAGCTCGCAAGAGACCCAGTACTTC. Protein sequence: CASRTGTSSQETQYF.

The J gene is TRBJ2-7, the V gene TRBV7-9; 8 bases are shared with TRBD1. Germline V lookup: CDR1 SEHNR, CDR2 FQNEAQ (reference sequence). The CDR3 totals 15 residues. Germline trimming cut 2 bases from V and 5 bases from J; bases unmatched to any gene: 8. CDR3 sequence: CASSLSTGASDEQYF. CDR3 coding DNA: TGTGCCAGCAGCTTATCGACAGGGGCGTCGGACGAGCAGTACTTC.

CDR3 sequence reads: CASSLGNWEAQYF. As DNA, the CDR3 is TGTGCCAGCAGCTTAGGGAATTGGGAGGCGCAGTATTTT. The gene calls are TRBV7-2 and TRBJ2-3; TRBD2 might be the D (6 bases). Germline-derived CDR1 and CDR2 are SGHTA and FQGNSA. This CDR3 is 13 amino acids long. V was trimmed by 1 base and J by 10 bases, leaving 12 bases between them.

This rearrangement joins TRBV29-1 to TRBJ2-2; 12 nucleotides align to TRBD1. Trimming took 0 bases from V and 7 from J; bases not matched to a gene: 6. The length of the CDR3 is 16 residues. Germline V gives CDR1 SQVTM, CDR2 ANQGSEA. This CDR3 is CSVEDGTGGANGELFF. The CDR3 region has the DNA TGCAGCGTTGAAGACGGGACAGGGGGCGCGAACGGGGAGCTGTTTTTT.

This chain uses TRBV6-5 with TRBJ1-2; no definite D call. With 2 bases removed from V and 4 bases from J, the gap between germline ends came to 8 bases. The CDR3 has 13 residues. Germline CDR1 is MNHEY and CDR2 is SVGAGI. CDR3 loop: CASSYVGGYGYTF. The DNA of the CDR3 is TGTGCCAGCAGTTACGTCGGCGGCTATGGCTACACCTTC.

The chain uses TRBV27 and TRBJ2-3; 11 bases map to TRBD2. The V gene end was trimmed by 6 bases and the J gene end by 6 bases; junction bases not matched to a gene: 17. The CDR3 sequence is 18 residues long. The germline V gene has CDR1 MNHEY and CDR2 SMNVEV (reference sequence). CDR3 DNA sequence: TGTGCCAGCAGACCACTTGCCGGGACTAGCGGCCTGATCGATACGCAGTATTTT. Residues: CASRPLAGTSGLIDTQYF.

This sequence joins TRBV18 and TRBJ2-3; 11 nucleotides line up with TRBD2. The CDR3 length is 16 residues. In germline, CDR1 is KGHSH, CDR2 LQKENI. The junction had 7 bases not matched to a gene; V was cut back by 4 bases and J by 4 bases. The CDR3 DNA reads TGTGCCAGCTCACGTGTTGGTAGCGGGAGGGCAGATACGCAGTATTTT. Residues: CASSRVGSGRADTQYF.

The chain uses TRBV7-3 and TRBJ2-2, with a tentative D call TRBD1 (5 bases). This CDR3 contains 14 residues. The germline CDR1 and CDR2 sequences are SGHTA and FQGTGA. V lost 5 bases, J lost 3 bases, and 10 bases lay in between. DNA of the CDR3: TGTGCCAGCAGCATCTCAGGGTACACCGGGGAGCTGTTTTTT. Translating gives CASSISGYTGELFF. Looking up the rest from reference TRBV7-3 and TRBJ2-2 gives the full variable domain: GAGVSQTPSNKVTEKGKYVELRCDPISGHTALYWYRQSLGQGPEFLIYFQGTGAADDSGLPNDRFFAVRPEGSVSTLKIQRTERGDSAVYLCASSISGYTGELFFGEGSRLTVL.

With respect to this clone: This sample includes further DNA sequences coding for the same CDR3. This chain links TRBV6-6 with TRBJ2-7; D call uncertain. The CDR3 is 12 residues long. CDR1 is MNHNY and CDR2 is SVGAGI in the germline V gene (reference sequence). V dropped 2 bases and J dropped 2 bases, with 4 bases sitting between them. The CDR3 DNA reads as TGTGCCAGCAGTTACGGCCCCTACGAGCAGTACTTC. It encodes CASSYGPYEQYF.